Below, 19 T cell receptor beta chains from the same sample are listed, as sequenced in a study of blood T cell repertoires in COVID-19. Clones were read by immunoSEQ multiplex PCR, and TCRdb kept only the in-frame ones, dropping some. This sample yields about 250,000 clones, of which about 80% are seen a single time; about 15% belongs to the top ten. Sequencing was carried out using peripheral blood. These receptors all stem from a person aged 65 to 79 with COVID-19, enrolled during active disease.

The chain recombines TRBV29-1 with TRBJ2-4, with a possible D match to TRBD1 (6 bases). The V gene's germline CDR1 is SQVTM and CDR2 ANQGSEA. V lost 7 bases, J lost 0 bases, and 7 bases lay in between. There are 12 residues in the CDR3. CDR3 region: CSAGEAKNIQYF. CDR3 nucleotides: TGCAGCGCAGGGGAAGCCAAAAACATTCAGTACTTC.

This sequence joins TRBV30 and TRBJ2-5; no clear D. CDR1 GTSNPN and CDR2 SVGIG come from the germline V gene (reference sequence). The CDR3 has 10 residues. The V end lost 3 bases, the J end lost 4 bases, and 3 bases lay between the germline ends. CDR3 DNA: TGTGCCTGGAGCCGAGAGACCCAGTACTTC. It is translated as CAWSRETQYF.

The chain links TRBV7-2 to TRBJ2-1; 8 bases align to TRBD2. Trimming removed 2 bases from V and 8 bases from J; junction bases left unmatched: 8. The germline V gene encodes CDR1 SGHTA and CDR2 FQGNSA. CDR3 length equals 15 residues. This CDR3 is CASSLRLYGGDEQFF. The CDR3 coding sequence is TGTGCCAGCAGCTTAAGACTTTACGGGGGGGATGAGCAGTTCTTC.

The rearrangement uses TRBV19 and TRBJ2-1; no clear D gene. CDR1 and CDR2 from the germline V gene are LNHDA and SQIVND (reference sequence). The germline V and J ends were trimmed by 5 bases and 9 bases, with 8 bases remaining between them. The CDR3 is 11 residues long. The CDR3 protein is CASSSRGEQFF. CDR3 coding DNA: TGTGCCAGTAGTTCTCGCGGTGAGCAGTTCTTC.

The chain links TRBV13 to TRBJ2-7; D ambiguous. Trimming pared 5 bases from V and 2 bases from J, leaving 25 bases between. Germline assignment: CDR1 PRHDT and CDR2 FYEKMQ (reference sequence). The CDR3 has 18 residues. CDR3 DNA: TGTGCCAGCAGCAGTGGCCCCCCCCAACCAGGTTCAACCTACGAGCAGTACTTC. This translates into CASSSGPPQPGSTYEQYF.

This sequence joins TRBV15 and TRBJ1-4, with D maybe TRBD1 (5 bases). The CDR3 sequence is 17 residues long. Germline V gene sequence: CDR1 LNHNV, CDR2 YYDKDF (reference sequence). Trimming pared 5 bases from V and 3 bases from J, leaving 19 bases between. CDR3 sequence reads: CATSVVGQGHANEKLFF. In DNA, the CDR3 is TGTGCCACCAGCGTTGTCGGCCAGGGCCACGCTAATGAAAAACTGTTTTTT.

The rearrangement links TRBV7-9 to TRBJ1-2, with D possibly matching TRBD1 (5 bases). Germline V gene sequence: CDR1 SEHNR, CDR2 FQNEAQ (reference sequence). CDR3 size: 18 residues. Between the trimmed V and J ends, which lost 4 bases and 5 bases, there was a span of 26 bases. CDR3 loop: CASSSTDLGHLFRYGYTF. CDR3 DNA: TGTGCCAGCAGCTCCACTGATCTAGGACACCTTTTTCGGTATGGCTACACCTTC.

This chain links TRBV5-6 with TRBJ1-2; unclear D gene. The CDR3 is 13 amino acids. V lost 6 bases and J 0 bases, leaving 9 bases between the germline ends. Looked up from germline, CDR1 is SGHDT and CDR2 is YYEEEE. The CDR3 sequence: CASMNYSNYGYTF. Written as DNA, the CDR3 is TGTGCCAGCATGAACTATTCTAACTATGGCTACACCTTC.

This chain uses TRBV6-1 with TRBJ1-3, with D unresolved. The CDR3 spans 15 residues. The ends were cut back, 1 base at V and 4 bases at J, with 11 bases in the middle. Germline CDR1 and CDR2: MNHNS and SASEGT. The CDR3 sequence: CASSEGRGNGNTIYF. The CDR3 region has the DNA TGTGCCAGCAGTGAAGGAAGAGGGAACGGAAACACCATATATTTT.

This clone was seen many times. V and J are TRBV28 and TRBJ2-1; the D is unclear. The V end lost 2 bases, the J end lost 7 bases, and 9 bases lay between the germline ends. CDR3 length equals 13 residues. From germline, CDR1 is MDHEN and CDR2 SYDVKM. This CDR3 is CASSLIRRNEQFF. In DNA form, the CDR3 reads TGTGCCAGCAGTTTAATTCGGAGAAATGAGCAGTTCTTC.

The V and J genes are TRBV5-4 and TRBJ2-3, with 12 bases that match TRBD1. CDR1 is SGHNT, CDR2 YYREEE, per germline (reference sequence). This CDR3 has 17 residues. J lost 7 bases, V lost 4 bases, and 13 bases had no gene match. This CDR3 reads CASSQGQGASGTYTQYF. The CDR3 DNA is TGTGCCAGCAGCCAGGGACAGGGGGCGTCGGGAACTTATACGCAGTATTTT.

The chain employs TRBV7-9 and TRBJ2-5; D unresolved. V was clipped by 5 bases and J by 3 bases, with 10 bases between them. This CDR3 is 13 amino acids long. Germline V gene lookup returns CDR1 SEHNR and CDR2 FQNEAQ (reference sequence). CDR3 amino acids: CASSQTREETQYF. The CDR3 DNA sequence: TGTGCCAGCAGCCAGACTCGGGAAGAGACCCAGTACTTC.

The V and J genes are TRBV28 and TRBJ2-5, with TRBD1 as a possible D gene (6 bases). The CDR3 sequence is 13 residues long. Germline CDR1 MDHEN, CDR2 SYDVKM. Trimming took off 2 bases at V and 5 bases at J, with 9 bases between the two ends. The CDR3 bases are TGTGCCAGCAGTTTACAGGGGTCGGAGACCCAGTACTTC. Amino acid sequence: CASSLQGSETQYF. Supplemented by reference TRBV28 and TRBJ2-5, the full variable domain reads DVKVTQSSRYLVKRTGEKVFLECVQDMDHENMFWYRQDPGLGLRLIYFSYDVKMKEKGDIPEGYSVSREKKERFSLILESASTNQTSMYLCASSLQGSETQYFGPGTRLLVL.

The V and J genes are TRBV28 and TRBJ1-1; TRBD1 is a possible D gene (6 bases). This CDR3 comprises 17 residues. Germline V lookup: CDR1 MDHEN, CDR2 SYDVKM. V was shortened by 1 base and J by 0 bases, with 15 bases between the two germline ends. The chain's CDR3 is CASSLLGAGGMNTEAFF. The CDR3 DNA is TGTGCCAGCAGTTTATTGGGGGCTGGTGGGATGAACACTGAAGCTTTCTTT.

The genes are TRBV27 and TRBJ1-4; TRBD1 matches 7 bases. With 5 bases clipped from V and 1 base from J, the junction kept 22 bases outside the gene matches. Germline V gene data show CDR1 as MNHEY and CDR2 as SMNVEV (reference sequence). This CDR3 comprises 21 residues. The CDR3 is CASSLHPPRTGGSVTNEKLFF. CDR3 DNA sequence: TGTGCCAGCAGTCTACACCCTCCCAGGACAGGTGGTTCAGTAACTAATGAAAAACTGTTTTTT.

This chain connects TRBV7-2 to TRBJ2-1, with 7 bases lining up with TRBD2. The trim removed 1 base at V and 3 bases at J, leaving 6 bases unmatched. The CDR3 length is 16 residues. CDR1 is SGHTA and CDR2 is FQGNSA in the germline V gene. CDR3 region: CASSLVSGGGYNEQFF. In DNA form, the CDR3 reads TGTGCCAGCAGCTTAGTGTCCGGCGGGGGCTACAATGAGCAGTTCTTC.

V is TRBV28 and J is TRBJ1-1; D not certain. V was clipped by 6 bases and J by 9 bases, with 11 bases between them. Germline V gene sequence: CDR1 MDHEN, CDR2 SYDVKM. The CDR3 spans 11 residues. Here the CDR3 reads CASSSQAKAFF. Here the CDR3 DNA reads TGTGCCAGCAGCTCCCAGGCTAAAGCTTTCTTT.

V and J are TRBV6-5 and TRBJ1-1; the match to TRBD1 covers 10 bases. The ends lost 5 bases at V and 6 bases at J; junction bases unmatched: 9. The germline V gene encodes CDR1 MNHEY and CDR2 SVGAGI. There are 15 residues in the CDR3. CDR3 protein: CASSKRTGGEAEAFF. The CDR3 region has the DNA TGTGCCAGCAGTAAACGGACAGGGGGGGAGGCTGAAGCTTTCTTT.

The V and J genes are TRBV7-2 and TRBJ2-5; TRBD2 matches 13 bases. The V gene's germline CDR1 is SGHTA and CDR2 FQGNSA. V dropped 5 bases and J dropped 5; count of bases not matched to a gene: 8. This CDR3 has 16 amino acids. The CDR3: CASSTRTSGSGETQYF. The CDR3 DNA sequence: TGTGCCAGCAGCACTCGGACTAGCGGGAGTGGTGAGACCCAGTACTTC.